This entry lists 31 T cell receptor beta chains sequenced from one sample in a study of T cell repertoires in cytomegalovirus infection. From the reads, TCRdb called clonotypes with MiXCR, one entry per CDR3 protein. The sample lists around 310,000 distinct CDR3 sequences, roughly 28% occurring once. These receptors have no known antigen. The specimen comprised cultured PBMCs, sampled from culture after CMV antigen stimulation. The receptor source for this set is a human donor in good health (CMV status not recorded). Some clones in this sample may be carry-over from other donors' samples.

In its sample, this clonotype was seen many times. CDR3 loop: CSAKREYNEQFF. The CDR3 DNA is TGCAGTGCTAAGAGGGAATACAATGAGCAGTTCTTC. The chain uses TRBV20-1 and TRBJ2-1; possibly TRBD2 for D (5 bases). The V end lost 4 bases, the J end lost 4 bases, and 8 bases lay between the germline ends. This CDR3 spans 12 amino acids. Germline V gene sequence: CDR1 DFQATT, CDR2 SNEGSKA (reference sequence).

V and J are TRBV6-6 and TRBJ2-5; D may be TRBD1 (6 bases). Trimming removed 0 bases at V and 2 bases at J, with 10 bases between. This CDR3 spans 15 amino acids. Germline V lookup: CDR1 MNHNY, CDR2 SVGAGI (reference sequence). Here the CDR3 reads CASSYSHREQETQYF. The CDR3 DNA follows: TGTGCCAGCAGTTACTCTCACAGGGAACAAGAGACCCAGTACTTC.

The chain is built from TRBV25-1 and TRBJ2-5; D remains unclear. Germline CDR1 and CDR2: MGHDK and SYGVNS. With 4 bases removed from V and 4 bases from J, the gap between germline ends came to 7 bases. The CDR3 has 12 amino acids. The CDR3 coding sequence is TGTGCCAGCAGTGGCTCAGGAGAGACCCAGTACTTC. It specifies CASSGSGETQYF.

This clonotype has a handful of counts. CDR3 sequence reads: CASSRRQGARETQYF. The CDR3 DNA reads as TGTGCCAGCAGTCGCAGGCAGGGGGCTCGAGAGACCCAGTACTTC. The rearrangement links TRBV12-3 or TRBV12-4 to TRBJ2-5; 8 nucleotides match TRBD1. After removal of 5 bases from V and 4 bases from J, the junction contained 9 bases not matched to a gene. This CDR3 has 15 residues.

Details on this clonotype: Since no conserved phenylalanine or tryptophan closes the CDR3, a read error is the likely cause. The chain couples TRBV10-3 to TRBJ1-5, with a tentative D call TRBD1 (5 bases). Between the trimmed V and J ends, which lost 6 bases and 2 bases, there was a span of 17 bases. The germline V gene has CDR1 ENHRY and CDR2 SYGVKD. CDR3 length: 16 residues. The CDR3 DNA is TGTGCCATCAGGGGAGGGGACGGAGGCGGCAATCAGCCCCAGCATTTG. Translated: CAIRGGDGGGNQPQHL.

This clonotype was observed a few times. The rearrangement links TRBV10-3 to TRBJ2-3, with 7 nucleotides matching TRBD2. The length of the CDR3 is 14 residues. The germline CDR1 and CDR2 sequences are ENHRY and SYGVKD. The junction had 5 bases not matched to a gene; V was cut back by 7 bases and J by 1 base. CDR3 coding DNA: TGTGCCATCAAACCTAGCGGACGCACAGATACGCAGTATTTT. This sequence encodes CAIKPSGRTDTQYF.

The rearrangement joins TRBV4-1 to TRBJ1-1, with unresolved D. The CDR3 contains 12 residues. Germline CDR1 and CDR2: MGHRA and YSYEKL. With 0 bases removed from V and 5 bases from J, the gap between germline ends came to 4 bases. CDR3: CASSQDRTEAFF. The CDR3 nucleotides are TGCGCCAGCAGCCAAGACAGAACTGAAGCTTTCTTT.

This clonotype was recorded a few times. The J gene is TRBJ2-7, the V gene TRBV6-6; perhaps TRBD1 as D (6 bases). The CDR3 length is 15 residues. Trimming shortened V by 2 bases and J by 2 bases, and 13 bases separated the two germline ends. CDR1 and CDR2 from the germline V gene are MNHNY and SVGAGI (reference sequence). The CDR3 loop is CASSYPTDRPYEQYF. The CDR3 DNA reads TGTGCCAGCAGTTACCCAACCGACAGGCCCTACGAGCAGTACTTC.

This clonotype was seen only a few times. The V and J genes are TRBV6-5 and TRBJ2-3; 8 nucleotides match TRBD1. Unmatched junction bases numbered 1, after V lost 2 bases and J lost 0 bases. The CDR3 runs to 15 residues. From germline, CDR1 is MNHEY and CDR2 SVGAGI. This CDR3 reads CASSYRTGSTDTQYF. Here the CDR3 DNA reads TGTGCCAGCAGTTACAGGACAGGGAGCACAGATACGCAGTATTTT.

This clonotype appeared a few times. V is TRBV18 and J is TRBJ1-1; D not resolved. The length of the CDR3 is 13 residues. Trimming removed 5 bases from V and 4 bases from J, with 11 bases in between. Looked up from germline, CDR1 is KGHSH and CDR2 is LQKENI. The CDR3 DNA sequence: TGTGCCAGCTCAACGACACTACGCACTGAAGCTTTCTTT. It specifies CASSTTLRTEAFF.

The chain combines TRBV7-2 with TRBJ2-5; weak D call: TRBD1 (6 bases). The germline V and J ends were trimmed by 0 bases and 10 bases, with 9 bases remaining between them. Germline CDR1 SGHTA, CDR2 FQGNSA. The CDR3 extends over 12 amino acids. CDR3 residues: CASSLAWDNQYF. CDR3 in DNA: TGTGCCAGCAGCTTAGCGTGGGACAACCAGTACTTC.

In this sample, this clonotype turned up a few times. The CDR3 reads CSARRGQGGSFPYNEQFF. CDR3 DNA: TGCAGTGCTAGAAGGGGTCAGGGGGGCTCCTTCCCTTACAATGAGCAGTTCTTC. J is TRBJ2-1 and V is TRBV20-1; perhaps TRBD1 as D (7 bases). The germline V gene has CDR1 DFQATT and CDR2 SNEGSKA (reference sequence). This CDR3 is 18 amino acids long. Trimming removed 2 bases from V and 4 bases from J, with 24 bases in between.

As for this clonotype: A much larger clone lies a single base off, so this may be a read error. No conserved phenylalanine or tryptophan ends this CDR3, so it is likely a read error. The chain has TRBV7-3 and TRBJ2-7; D is possibly TRBD2 (6 bases). The CDR3 spans 13 residues. Between the trimmed V and J ends, which lost 1 base and 5 bases, there was a span of 9 bases. Germline V gene sequence: CDR1 SGHTA, CDR2 FQGTGA. The CDR3 DNA reads TGTGCCAGCAGCTTAAACGGGAGACACGAGCAGTACTCC. It is translated as CASSLNGRHEQYS.

The genes are TRBV5-1 and TRBJ2-2, with 10 positions matching TRBD2. CDR3 size: 19 residues. Trimming took 2 bases from V and 0 from J; bases not matched to a gene: 10. Germline CDR1 is SGHRS and CDR2 is YFSETQ. The CDR3 here is CASSFSLAGVSANTGELFF. CDR3 DNA: TGCGCCAGCAGCTTTTCCCTAGCGGGAGTTTCCGCGAACACCGGGGAGCTGTTTTTT.

This clonotype was seen a handful of times. This CDR3 reads CASSPGQYEQYF. The DNA of the CDR3 is TGTGCCAGCAGTCCAGGACAGTACGAGCAGTACTTC. The V and J genes are TRBV12-3 or TRBV12-4 and TRBJ2-7; maybe TRBD1 (6 bases). Deletions cut 5 bases from V and 4 bases from J, with 9 bases between. This CDR3 is 12 amino acids long.

CDR3 region: CSTRGGSSYEQYF. In DNA form, the CDR3 reads TGCAGTACTCGAGGGGGGAGCTCCTACGAGCAGTACTTC. This chain links TRBV20-1 with TRBJ2-7, with D tentatively TRBD1 or TRBD2 (6 bases each). The CDR3 sequence is 13 residues long. Germline assignment: CDR1 DFQATT and CDR2 SNEGSKA (reference sequence). Trimming shortened V by 8 bases and J by 0 bases, and 14 bases separated the two germline ends.

This chain joins TRBV7-9 and TRBJ2-1; a weak D match, TRBD2 (5 bases). CDR1 is SEHNR, CDR2 FQNEAQ, per germline (reference sequence). The germline V and J ends were trimmed by 5 bases and 9 bases, with 11 bases remaining between them. CDR3 length equals 12 residues. The CDR3 DNA reads as TGTGCCAGCAGCCTCCAGGACTTTGAGCAGTTCTTC. It codes for CASSLQDFEQFF.

This clonotype was seen only a few times. This chain links TRBV19 with TRBJ1-6, with D perhaps TRBD1 (6 bases). The CDR3 sequence is 15 residues long. Deletions cut 10 bases from V and 5 bases from J, with 18 bases between. Per germline, CDR1 LNHDA and CDR2 SQIVND (reference sequence). The CDR3 nucleotides are TGTGCCACCGCAGCAACCGGGACAAATAATTCACCCCTCCACTTT. Translation gives CATAATGTNNSPLHF.

This clonotype has more than one count but fewer than ten. The chain links TRBV4-1 to TRBJ2-1; possibly TRBD2 for D (6 bases). The V gene's germline CDR1 is MGHRA and CDR2 YSYEKL. V gave up 7 bases and J gave up 0 bases, with 13 bases separating them. The CDR3 runs to 15 residues. CDR3 in amino acids: CASTPRGSSYNEQFF. For the CDR3, the DNA is TGCGCCAGCACCCCACGGGGGAGCTCCTACAATGAGCAGTTCTTC.

This clonotype has ten or more counts. In DNA, the CDR3 is TGTGCCAGCAGCGCCGTCGGGGGGTCTAGCACAGATACGCAGTATTTT. It translates to CASSAVGGSSTDTQYF. The chain is built from TRBV7-2 and TRBJ2-3; 7 nucleotides line up with TRBD2. CDR1 and CDR2 (germline): SGHTA, FQGNSA. Unmatched junction bases numbered 8, after V lost 5 bases and J lost 0 bases. CDR3 length: 16 residues. Full variable domain (rest looked up from reference TRBV7-2 and TRBJ2-3): GAGVSQSPSNKVTEKGKDVELRCDPISGHTALYWYRQSLGQGLEFLIYFQGNSAPDKSGLPSDRFSAERTGGSVSTLTIQRTQQEDSAVYLCASSAVGGSSTDTQYFGPGTRLTVL.

This chain links TRBV6-1 with TRBJ1-1; the match to TRBD1 covers 8 bases. Germline lookup yields CDR1 MNHNS and CDR2 SASEGT. The CDR3 has 13 amino acids. Trimming took 6 bases from V and 10 from J; bases not matched to a gene: 10. The chain's CDR3 is CASRLGQEVSAFF. DNA for the CDR3: TGTGCCAGCAGGCTGGGACAGGAGGTCTCAGCTTTCTTT.

The chain couples TRBV28 to TRBJ2-7; the D is unclear. The germline gives CDR1 MDHEN, CDR2 SYDVKM. V dropped 5 bases and J dropped 3 bases, with 11 bases sitting between them. This CDR3 comprises 13 residues. The CDR3 protein is CASSNRRLYEQYF. The CDR3 region has the DNA TGTGCCAGCAGTAATCGACGGCTCTACGAGCAGTACTTC. The whole variable domain, remainder taken from reference TRBV28 and TRBJ2-7, is DVKVTQSSRYLVKRTGEKVFLECVQDMDHENMFWYRQDPGLGLRLIYFSYDVKMKEKGDIPEGYSVSREKKERFSLILESASTNQTSMYLCASSNRRLYEQYFGPGTRLTVT.

J is TRBJ2-7 and V is TRBV19, with 10 bases lining up with TRBD2. Germline V gives CDR1 LNHDA, CDR2 SQIVND (reference sequence). The CDR3 extends over 17 amino acids. V lost 3 bases and J lost 1; bases outside the gene matches: 9. The CDR3 reads CASSMGSSGRKSYEQYF. Here the CDR3 DNA reads TGTGCCAGTAGTATGGGGTCTAGCGGGAGAAAGTCCTACGAGCAGTACTTC.

This clonotype was seen a few times. This rearrangement joins TRBV19 to TRBJ1-1; D not resolved. V was pared by 3 bases and J by 6 bases, with 5 bases between. The germline gives CDR1 LNHDA, CDR2 SQIVND (reference sequence). CDR3 length equals 11 residues. Here the CDR3 reads CASSITAEAFF. The CDR3 nucleotides are TGTGCCAGTAGTATTACCGCTGAAGCTTTCTTT.

This clonotype occurred a few times. The chain's CDR3 is CASSVARGLAEAFF. Here the CDR3 DNA reads TGTGCCAGTAGTGTGGCCAGGGGATTGGCTGAAGCTTTCTTT. The chain joins TRBV19 to TRBJ1-1; D possibly corresponds to TRBD1 (6 bases). The V and J ends lost 5 bases and 6 bases respectively, with 16 bases between them. The CDR3 totals 14 residues. The germline V gene has CDR1 LNHDA and CDR2 SQIVND (reference sequence).

In its sample, this clonotype was seen many times. This chain links TRBV7-2 with TRBJ2-5, with TRBD1 matching 8 bases. This CDR3 has 14 amino acids. Unmatched junction bases numbered 6, after V lost 5 bases and J lost 4 bases. Germline CDR1 reads SGHTA; CDR2 reads FQGNSA. The CDR3 here is CASSPRTGRETQYF. As DNA, the CDR3 is TGTGCCAGCAGCCCTAGGACAGGGAGAGAGACCCAGTACTTC.

The chain links TRBV18 to TRBJ2-1; 9 bases are a match to TRBD2. With V trimmed by 0 bases and J by 6 bases, 9 bases remained unmatched. The CDR3 contains 17 residues. From germline, CDR1 is KGHSH and CDR2 LQKENI. The CDR3 bases are TGTGCCAGCTCACCACCTGAATCAGCGGGAGGTGCCAATGAGCAGTTCTTC. It translates to CASSPPESAGGANEQFF.

The chain carries TRBV12-3 or TRBV12-4 and TRBJ1-2; the D is unclear. V was cut by 2 bases and J by 9 bases, with 7 bases left in between. The CDR3 loop spans 11 amino acids. The CDR3 region is CASSLSRSYTF. The CDR3 DNA is TGTGCCAGCAGTTTAAGCCGAAGCTACACCTTC.

As DNA, the CDR3 is TGTGCCAGCAGCTTCGAGACAGGGGGCTACTTGGAGACCCAGTACTTC. Its protein product is CASSFETGGYLETQYF. The chain employs TRBV7-4 and TRBJ2-5; 10 bases are shared with TRBD1. The CDR3 loop spans 16 amino acids. The trim removed 3 bases at V and 5 bases at J, leaving 9 bases unmatched. CDR1 SGHVT and CDR2 SQSDAQ come from the germline V gene.

This clonotype has at least ten counts. The rearrangement links TRBV7-2 to TRBJ2-1; TRBD2 is a possible D gene (6 bases). The V and J ends lost 5 bases and 2 bases respectively, with 13 bases between them. Germline-derived CDR1 and CDR2 are SGHTA and FQGNSA. The CDR3 runs 15 residues. CDR3 nucleotides: TGTGCCAGCAGCCCTCTAGCGACCCCCTACAATGAGCAGTTCTTC. It encodes CASSPLATPYNEQFF.

This chain uses TRBV7-9 with TRBJ1-2; D unclear. The V and J ends lost 3 bases and 3 bases respectively, with 8 bases between them. Germline lookup yields CDR1 SEHNR and CDR2 FQNEAQ (reference sequence). The CDR3 is 13 amino acids. CDR3 in DNA: TGTGCCAGCAGCTTGGGCGCGGACTATGGCTACACCTTC. This codes for CASSLGADYGYTF.